This TCR beta chain was sequenced for a study of blood T cell repertoires in COVID-19. Study in general: Sources were T cells, B-cell-depleted T cells, or PBMCs; the material itself was cDNA or gDNA.

The length of the CDR3 is 17 residues. The junction had 11 bases not matched to a gene; V was cut back by 6 bases and J by 0 bases. Per the germline V gene, CDR1 is SGHAT and CDR2 is FQNNGV. TCRdb's copy holds only in-frame clones and misses some; the assay was immunoSEQ multiplex PCR. The sample consists of 100,000 to 130,000 clones, approximately 81% of them appearing once. This clone is a singleton in its sample. The clonotype originates from a human donor in a cohort sampled during active COVID-19. The chain has TRBV11-2 and TRBJ2-3, with 8 positions matching TRBD2. The sequenced material came from peripheral blood. CDR3 residues: CASSLVIGTRSTDTQYF. DNA for the CDR3: TGTGCCAGCAGTCTAGTAATTGGGACTAGGAGCACAGATACGCAGTATTTT.